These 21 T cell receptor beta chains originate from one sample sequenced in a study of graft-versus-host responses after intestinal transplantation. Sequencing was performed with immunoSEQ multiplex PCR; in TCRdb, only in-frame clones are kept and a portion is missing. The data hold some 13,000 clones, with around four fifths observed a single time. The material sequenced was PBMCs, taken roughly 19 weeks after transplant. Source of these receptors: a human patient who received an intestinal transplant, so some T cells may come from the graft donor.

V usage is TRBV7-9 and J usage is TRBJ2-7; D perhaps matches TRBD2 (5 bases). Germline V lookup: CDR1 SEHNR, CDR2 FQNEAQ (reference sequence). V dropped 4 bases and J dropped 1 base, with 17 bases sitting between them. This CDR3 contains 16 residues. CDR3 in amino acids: CASSSRTFRGSYEQYF. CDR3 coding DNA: TGTGCCAGCAGCTCTCGGACTTTTCGCGGATCCTACGAGCAGTACTTC.

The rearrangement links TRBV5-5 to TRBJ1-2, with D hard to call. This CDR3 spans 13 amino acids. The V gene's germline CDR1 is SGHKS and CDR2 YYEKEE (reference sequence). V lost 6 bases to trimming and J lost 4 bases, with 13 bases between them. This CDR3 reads CASILSPLYGYTF. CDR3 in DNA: TGTGCCAGCATCCTCTCCCCCCTCTATGGCTACACCTTC.

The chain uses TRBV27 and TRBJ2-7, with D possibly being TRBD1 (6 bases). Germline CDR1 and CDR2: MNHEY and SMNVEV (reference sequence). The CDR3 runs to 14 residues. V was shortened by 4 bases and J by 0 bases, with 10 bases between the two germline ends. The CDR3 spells CASSWGRSSYEQYF. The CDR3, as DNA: TGTGCCAGCAGTTGGGGGCGGAGCTCCTACGAGCAGTACTTC.

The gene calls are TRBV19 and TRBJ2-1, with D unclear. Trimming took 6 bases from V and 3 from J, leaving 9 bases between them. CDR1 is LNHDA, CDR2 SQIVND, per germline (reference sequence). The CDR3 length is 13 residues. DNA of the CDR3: TGTGCCAGTAGCCCTCCCCTCTACAATGAGCAGTTCTTC. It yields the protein CASSPPLYNEQFF. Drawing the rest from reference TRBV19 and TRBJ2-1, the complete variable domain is DGGITQSPKYLFRKEGQNVTLSCEQNLNHDAMYWYRQDPGQGLRLIYYSQIVNDFQKGDIAEGYSVSREKKESFPLTVTSAQKNPTAFYLCASSPPLYNEQFFGPGTRLTVL.

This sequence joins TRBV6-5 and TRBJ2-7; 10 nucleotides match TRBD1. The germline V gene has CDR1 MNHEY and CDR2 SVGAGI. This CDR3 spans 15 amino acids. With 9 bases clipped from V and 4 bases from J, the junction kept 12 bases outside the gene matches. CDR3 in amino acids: CASTGTGTGEYEQYF. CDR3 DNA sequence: TGTGCCAGTACAGGGACCGGGACAGGGGAATACGAGCAGTACTTC.

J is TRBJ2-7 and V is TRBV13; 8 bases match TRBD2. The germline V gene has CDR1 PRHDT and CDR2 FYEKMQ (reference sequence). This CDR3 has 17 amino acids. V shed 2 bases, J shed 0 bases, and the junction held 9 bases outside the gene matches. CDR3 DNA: TGTGCCAGCAGCTTAAAGAGGGGCGGGAGGTACTCCTACGAGCAGTACTTC. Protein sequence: CASSLKRGGRYSYEQYF.

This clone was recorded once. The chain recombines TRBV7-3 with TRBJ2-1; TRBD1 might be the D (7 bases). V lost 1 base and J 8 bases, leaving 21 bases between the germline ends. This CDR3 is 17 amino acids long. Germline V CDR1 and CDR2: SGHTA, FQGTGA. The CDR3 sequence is CASSLISGGGGSDEQFF. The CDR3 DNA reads TGTGCCAGCAGCTTAATCTCAGGGGGAGGAGGGAGCGATGAGCAGTTCTTC.

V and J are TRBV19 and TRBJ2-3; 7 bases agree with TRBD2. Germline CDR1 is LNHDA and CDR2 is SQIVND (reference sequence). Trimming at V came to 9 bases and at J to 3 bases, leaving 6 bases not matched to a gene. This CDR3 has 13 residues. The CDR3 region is CASWEGRTDTQYF. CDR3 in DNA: TGTGCCAGCTGGGAGGGTCGGACAGATACGCAGTATTTT. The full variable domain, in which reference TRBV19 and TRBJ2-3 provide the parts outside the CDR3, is DGGITQSPKYLFRKEGQNVTLSCEQNLNHDAMYWYRQDPGQGLRLIYYSQIVNDFQKGDIAEGYSVSREKKESFPLTVTSAQKNPTAFYLCASWEGRTDTQYFGPGTRLTVL.

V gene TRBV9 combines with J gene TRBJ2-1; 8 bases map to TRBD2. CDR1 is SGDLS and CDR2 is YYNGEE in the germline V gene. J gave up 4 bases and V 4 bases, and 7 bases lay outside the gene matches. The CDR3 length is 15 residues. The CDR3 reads CASSLSGIIYNEQFF. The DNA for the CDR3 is TGTGCCAGCAGCCTTAGCGGGATTATTTACAATGAGCAGTTCTTC.

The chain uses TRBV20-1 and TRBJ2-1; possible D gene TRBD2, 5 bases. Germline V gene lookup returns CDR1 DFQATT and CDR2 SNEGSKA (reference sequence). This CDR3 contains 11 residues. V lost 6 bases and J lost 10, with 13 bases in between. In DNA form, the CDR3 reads TGCAGTGCATGGGGAGCAAGGGAGCAGTTCTTC. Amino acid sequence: CSAWGAREQFF.

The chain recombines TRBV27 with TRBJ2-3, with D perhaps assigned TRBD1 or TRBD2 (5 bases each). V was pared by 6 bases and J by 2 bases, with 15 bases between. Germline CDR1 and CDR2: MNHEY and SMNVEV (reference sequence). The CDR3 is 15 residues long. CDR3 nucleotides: TGTGCCAGCAGCATCGGGACCACCTACACAGATACGCAGTATTTT. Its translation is CASSIGTTYTDTQYF.

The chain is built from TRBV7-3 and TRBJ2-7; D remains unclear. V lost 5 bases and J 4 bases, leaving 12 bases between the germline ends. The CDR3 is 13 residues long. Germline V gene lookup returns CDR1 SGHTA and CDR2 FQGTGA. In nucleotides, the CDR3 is TGTGCCAGCAGCCCCGAACTCGATTACGAGCAGTACTTC. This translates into CASSPELDYEQYF.

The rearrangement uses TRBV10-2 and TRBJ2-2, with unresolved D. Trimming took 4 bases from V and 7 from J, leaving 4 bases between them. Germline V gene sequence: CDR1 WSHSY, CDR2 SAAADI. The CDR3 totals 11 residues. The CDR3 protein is CASSGGGELFF. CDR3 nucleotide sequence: TGCGCCAGCAGTGGAGGCGGGGAGCTGTTTTTT.

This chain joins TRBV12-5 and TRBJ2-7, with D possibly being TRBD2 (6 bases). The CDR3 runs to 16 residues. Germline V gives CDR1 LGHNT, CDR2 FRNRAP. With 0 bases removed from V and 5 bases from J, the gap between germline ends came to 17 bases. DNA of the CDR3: TGTGCTAGTGGTTTGGTACTCGGGGGACCGACGGACGAGCAGTACTTC. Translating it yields CASGLVLGGPTDEQYF.

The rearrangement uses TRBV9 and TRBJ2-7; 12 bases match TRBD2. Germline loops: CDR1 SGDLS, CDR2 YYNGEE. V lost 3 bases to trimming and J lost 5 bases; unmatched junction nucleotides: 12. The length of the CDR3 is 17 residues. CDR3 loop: CASSAEGASGRANEQYF. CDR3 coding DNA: TGTGCCAGCAGCGCTGAGGGGGCTAGCGGGAGGGCAAACGAGCAGTACTTC.

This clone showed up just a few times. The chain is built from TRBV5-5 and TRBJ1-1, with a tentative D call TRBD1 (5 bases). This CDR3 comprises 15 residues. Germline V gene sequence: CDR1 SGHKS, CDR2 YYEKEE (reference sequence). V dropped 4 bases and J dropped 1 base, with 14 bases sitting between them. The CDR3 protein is CASSPLAGANTEAFF. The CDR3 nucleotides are TGTGCCAGCAGCCCCTTGGCTGGGGCGAACACTGAAGCTTTCTTT.

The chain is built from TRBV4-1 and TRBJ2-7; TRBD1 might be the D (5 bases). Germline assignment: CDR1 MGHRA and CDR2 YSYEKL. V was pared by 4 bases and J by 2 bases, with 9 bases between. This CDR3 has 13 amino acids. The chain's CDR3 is CASSPRAAYEQYF. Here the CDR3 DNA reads TGCGCCAGCAGCCCCAGGGCAGCCTACGAGCAGTACTTC.

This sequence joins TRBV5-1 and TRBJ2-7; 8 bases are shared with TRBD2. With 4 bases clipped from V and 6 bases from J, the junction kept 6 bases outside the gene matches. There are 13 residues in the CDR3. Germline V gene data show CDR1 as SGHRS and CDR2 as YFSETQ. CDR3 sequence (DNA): TGCGCCAGCAGCCTAGGACTAGCCGGCGAGCAGTACTTC. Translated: CASSLGLAGEQYF.

CDR3 sequence: CANRQDSSTDTQYF. CDR3 bases: TGTGCCAACCGTCAGGACAGTAGCACAGATACGCAGTATTTT. The V and J genes are TRBV2 and TRBJ2-3, with D possibly matching TRBD1 (6 bases). The germline gives CDR1 SNHLY, CDR2 FYNNEI. Trimming stripped 10 bases from V and 0 bases from J, with 14 bases between. The CDR3 has 14 amino acids. The variable domain in full, completed from reference TRBV2 and TRBJ2-3, reads EPEVTQTPSHQVTQMGQEVILRCVPISNHLYFYWYRQILGQKVEFLVSFYNNEISEKSEIFDDQFSVERPDGSNFTLKIRSTKLEDSAMYFCANRQDSSTDTQYFGPGTRLTVL.

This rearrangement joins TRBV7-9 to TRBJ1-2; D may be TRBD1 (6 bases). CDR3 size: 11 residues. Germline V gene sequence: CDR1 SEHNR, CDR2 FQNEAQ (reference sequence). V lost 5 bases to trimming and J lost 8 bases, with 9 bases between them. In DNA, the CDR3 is TGTGCCAGCAGCCCAGGGGTCGGCTACACCTTC. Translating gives CASSPGVGYTF.

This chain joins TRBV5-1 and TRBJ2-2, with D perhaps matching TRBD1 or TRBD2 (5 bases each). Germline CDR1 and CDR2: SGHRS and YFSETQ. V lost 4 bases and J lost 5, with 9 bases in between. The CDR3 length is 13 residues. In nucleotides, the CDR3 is TGCGCCAGCAGCATTTGGGGGACCGGGGAGCTGTTTTTT. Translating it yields CASSIWGTGELFF.